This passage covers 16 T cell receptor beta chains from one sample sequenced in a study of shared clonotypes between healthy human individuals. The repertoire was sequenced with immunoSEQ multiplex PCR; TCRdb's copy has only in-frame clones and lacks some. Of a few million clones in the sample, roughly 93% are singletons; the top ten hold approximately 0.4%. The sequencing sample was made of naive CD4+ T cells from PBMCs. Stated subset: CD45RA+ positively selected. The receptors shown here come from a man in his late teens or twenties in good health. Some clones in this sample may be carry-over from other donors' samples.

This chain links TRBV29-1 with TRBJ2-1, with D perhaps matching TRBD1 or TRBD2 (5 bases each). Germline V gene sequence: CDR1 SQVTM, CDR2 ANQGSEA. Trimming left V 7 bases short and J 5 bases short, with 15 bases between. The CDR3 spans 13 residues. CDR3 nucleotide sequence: TGCAGCGCCTCCGGGACGACCAACAATGAGCAGTTCTTC. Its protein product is CSASGTTNNEQFF.

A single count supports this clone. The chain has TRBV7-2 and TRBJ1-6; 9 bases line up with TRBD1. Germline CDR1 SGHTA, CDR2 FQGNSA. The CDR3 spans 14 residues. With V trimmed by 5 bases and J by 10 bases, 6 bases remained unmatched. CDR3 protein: CASSRRTGDSPLHF. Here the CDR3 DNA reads TGTGCCAGCAGCCGTCGGACAGGGGACTCACCCCTCCACTTT.

The CDR3: CSVGRTSANYEQYF. In nucleotides, the CDR3 is TGCAGCGTTGGGCGGACTAGCGCGAACTACGAGCAGTACTTC. V and J are TRBV29-1 and TRBJ2-7; 9 nucleotides agree with TRBD2. V shed 4 bases and J 3 bases; nucleotides not matched to a gene: 7. The CDR3 sequence is 14 residues long. Germline lookup yields CDR1 SQVTM and CDR2 ANQGSEA.

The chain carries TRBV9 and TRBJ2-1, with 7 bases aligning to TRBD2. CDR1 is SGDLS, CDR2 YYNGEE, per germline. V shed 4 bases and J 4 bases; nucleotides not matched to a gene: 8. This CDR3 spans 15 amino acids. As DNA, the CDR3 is TGTGCCAGCAGCTCCCGAGCAGCGGGATACAATGAGCAGTTCTTC. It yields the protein CASSSRAAGYNEQFF.

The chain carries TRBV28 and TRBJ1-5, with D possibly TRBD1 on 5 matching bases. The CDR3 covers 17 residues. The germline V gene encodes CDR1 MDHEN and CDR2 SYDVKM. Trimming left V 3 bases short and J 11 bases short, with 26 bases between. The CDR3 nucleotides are TGTGCCAGCAGTTTTAGGGGTAACAGGATGGGGGGAAGAGCCCAGCATTTT. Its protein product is CASSFRGNRMGGRAQHF. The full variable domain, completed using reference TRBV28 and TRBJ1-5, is DVKVTQSSRYLVKRTGEKVFLECVQDMDHENMFWYRQDPGLGLRLIYFSYDVKMKEKGDIPEGYSVSREKKERFSLILESASTNQTSMYLCASSFRGNRMGGRAQHFGDGTRLSIL.

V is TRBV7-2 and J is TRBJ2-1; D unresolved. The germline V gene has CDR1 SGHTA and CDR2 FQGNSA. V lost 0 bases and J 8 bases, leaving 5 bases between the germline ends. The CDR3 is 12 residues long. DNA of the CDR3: TGTGCCAGCAGCTTAGCCAGTGATGAGCAGTTCTTC. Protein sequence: CASSLASDEQFF.

DNA of the CDR3: TGTGCCAGCGTTCGTGGACAGGGAGGGGGGACCTATGGCTACACCTTC. It codes for CASVRGQGGGTYGYTF. The chain couples TRBV2 to TRBJ1-2; 8 bases align to TRBD1. The V segment lost 8 bases and the J segment 4 bases; nucleotides outside the gene matches: 15. The CDR3 is made up of 16 amino acids. Germline V gene sequence: CDR1 SNHLY, CDR2 FYNNEI.

DNA for the CDR3: TGTGCCAGCAGCTCCCCCCGAGTCGGTAGGGAAAAACTGTTTTTT. Its protein is CASSSPRVGREKLFF. The chain has TRBV11-2 and TRBJ1-4, with no clear D. Germline loops: CDR1 SGHAT, CDR2 FQNNGV. This CDR3 has 15 residues. V was pared by 4 bases and J by 8 bases, with 17 bases between.

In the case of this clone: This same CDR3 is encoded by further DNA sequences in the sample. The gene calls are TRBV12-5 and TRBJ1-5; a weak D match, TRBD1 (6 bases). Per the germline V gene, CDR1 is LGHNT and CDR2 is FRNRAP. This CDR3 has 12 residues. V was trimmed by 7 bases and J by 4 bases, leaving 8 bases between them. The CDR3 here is CASAQGNQPQHF. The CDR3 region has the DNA TGTGCTAGTGCCCAGGGGAATCAGCCCCAGCATTTT.

The CDR3 reads CASSLGLAGGGDIQYF. Here the CDR3 DNA reads TGTGCCAGCAGCTTAGGCCTAGCGGGAGGAGGAGACATTCAGTACTTC. The chain links TRBV11-2 to TRBJ2-4; 11 nucleotides line up with TRBD2. The germline V gene encodes CDR1 SGHAT and CDR2 FQNNGV. Trimming removed 1 base from V and 8 bases from J; junction bases left unmatched: 7. This CDR3 comprises 16 residues.

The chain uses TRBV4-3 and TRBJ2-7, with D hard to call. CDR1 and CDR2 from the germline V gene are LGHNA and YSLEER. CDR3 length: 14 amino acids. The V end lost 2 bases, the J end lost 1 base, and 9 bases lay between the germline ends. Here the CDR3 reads CASSQQADSYEQYF. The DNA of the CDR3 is TGCGCCAGCAGCCAACAGGCGGATTCCTACGAGCAGTACTTC.

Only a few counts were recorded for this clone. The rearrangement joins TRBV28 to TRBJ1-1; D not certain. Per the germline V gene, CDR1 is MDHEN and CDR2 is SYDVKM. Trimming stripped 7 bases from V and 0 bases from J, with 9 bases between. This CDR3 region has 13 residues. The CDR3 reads CASMLQLNTEAFF. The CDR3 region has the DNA TGTGCCAGCATGCTCCAGCTGAACACTGAAGCTTTCTTT.

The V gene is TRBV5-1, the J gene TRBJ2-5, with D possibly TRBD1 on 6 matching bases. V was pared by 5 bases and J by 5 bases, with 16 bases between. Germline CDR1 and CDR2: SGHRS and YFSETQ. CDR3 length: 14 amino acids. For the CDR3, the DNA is TGCGCCAGCAGGAATCCAGGGGCTGATGAGACCCAGTACTTC. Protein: CASRNPGADETQYF.

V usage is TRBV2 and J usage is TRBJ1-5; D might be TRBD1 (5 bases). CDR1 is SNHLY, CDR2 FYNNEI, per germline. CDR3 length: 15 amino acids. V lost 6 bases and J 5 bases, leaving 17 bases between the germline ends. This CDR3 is CASSGTGGGDQPQHF. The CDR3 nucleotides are TGTGCCAGCAGCGGAACTGGGGGTGGCGATCAGCCCCAGCATTTT.

The CDR3 is CSVVRDRGGYEQYF. CDR3 bases: TGCAGCGTTGTCCGGGACAGGGGCGGCTACGAGCAGTACTTC. J is TRBJ2-7 and V is TRBV29-1, with 10 bases aligning to TRBD1. The germline gives CDR1 SQVTM, CDR2 ANQGSEA. V lost 4 bases, J lost 3 bases, and 6 bases stayed unmatched. There are 14 residues in the CDR3.

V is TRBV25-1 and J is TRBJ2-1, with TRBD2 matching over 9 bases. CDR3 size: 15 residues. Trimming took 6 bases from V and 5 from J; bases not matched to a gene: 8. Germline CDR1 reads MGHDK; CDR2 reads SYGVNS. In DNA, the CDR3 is TGTGCCAGCAGCGTAGCGGGAGCTTGGGACAATGAGCAGTTCTTC. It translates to CASSVAGAWDNEQFF.